The 8 T cell receptor beta chains below come from one sample, sequenced in a study of T-cell reconstitution after alpha-beta-depleted transplantation in children. TCRbeta library preparation incorporated unique molecular identifiers. TCRdb reprocessed the PCR reads with MiXCR, giving one entry per CDR3 protein. The sample holds around 230,000 distinct CDR3 sequences, more than 15% seen once. The sample consisted of PBMCs, mostly from graft donor cells, taken 360 days after TCRalphabeta/CD19-depleted stem cell transplant. All receptors come from a male patient aged 2 to 9 who had a stem cell transplant for acute lymphoblastic leukemia, so the T cells may come from the graft donor.

This clonotype turned up a few times. The rearrangement links TRBV7-2 to TRBJ2-5, with D possibly TRBD2 on 5 matching bases. Germline CDR1 and CDR2: SGHTA and FQGNSA. Trimming left V 5 bases short and J 2 bases short, with 18 bases between. CDR3 length equals 16 residues. CDR3 bases: TGTGCCAGCAGCCAATTTGCGATTCGGACTCAAGAGACCCAGTACTTC. Its protein product is CASSQFAIRTQETQYF.

The rearrangement joins TRBV24-1 to TRBJ2-1, with TRBD1 matching over 11 bases. The CDR3 is 18 amino acids. Per germline, CDR1 KGHDR and CDR2 SFDVKD. J was trimmed by 5 bases and V by 0 bases; bases with no gene match: 8. CDR3 residues: CATSDLPLDRGRHNEQFF. As DNA, the CDR3 is TGTGCCACCAGTGATTTGCCCCTGGACAGGGGGCGTCACAATGAGCAGTTCTTC.

In its sample, this clonotype was seen a few times. The V and J genes are TRBV20-1 and TRBJ1-5; 8 nucleotides match TRBD1. The CDR3 has 13 amino acids. CDR1 is DFQATT and CDR2 is SNEGSKA in the germline V gene (reference sequence). J gave up 6 bases and V 3 bases, and 4 bases lay outside the gene matches. The CDR3 spells CSARDRVSQPQHF. CDR3 DNA sequence: TGCAGTGCTAGGGACAGGGTTAGTCAGCCCCAGCATTTT.

This chain connects TRBV5-6 to TRBJ2-1, with D possibly being TRBD2 (6 bases). Germline V gives CDR1 SGHDT, CDR2 YYEEEE. The V gene lost 4 bases and the J gene lost 10 bases, with 21 bases spanning the gap. The CDR3 spans 15 residues. CDR3 nucleotides: TGTGCCAGCAGCGAACCGGGACTTGTAGTGGGGGAGCAGTTCTTC. Its translation is CASSEPGLVVGEQFF.

This clonotype was seen many times. The CDR3 sequence: CASSESRNKQFF. Here the CDR3 DNA reads TGCGCCAGCAGTGAGTCTAGGAATAAGCAGTTCTTC. This chain links TRBV10-2 with TRBJ2-1, with D unclear. The CDR3 extends over 12 amino acids. Per germline, CDR1 WSHSY and CDR2 SAAADI. The V and J ends lost 0 bases and 11 bases respectively, with 8 bases between them.

This clonotype has a handful of counts. The chain joins TRBV24-1 to TRBJ2-6, with a tentative D call TRBD2 (5 bases). Trimming cost V 5 bases and J 0 bases, with 19 bases left between them. CDR3 length equals 19 residues. Germline-derived CDR1 and CDR2 are KGHDR and SFDVKD. DNA for the CDR3: TGTGCCACCAGTGGCCGTCGGAGCGGTGAATTCTCTGGGGCCAACGTCCTGACTTTC. Translating it yields CATSGRRSGEFSGANVLTF.

This chain links TRBV19 with TRBJ2-1; no firm D call. Germline V CDR1 and CDR2: LNHDA, SQIVND (reference sequence). The length of the CDR3 is 12 residues. Trimming removed 7 bases at V and 7 bases at J, with 11 bases between. The DNA for the CDR3 is TGTGCCAGTACAAAGTGGGGTAATGAGCAGTTCTTC. The encoded protein is CASTKWGNEQFF. Combining the CDR3 with reference TRBV19 and TRBJ2-1 gives the whole variable domain DGGITQSPKYLFRKEGQNVTLSCEQNLNHDAMYWYRQDPGQGLRLIYYSQIVNDFQKGDIAEGYSVSREKKESFPLTVTSAQKNPTAFYLCASTKWGNEQFFGPGTRLTVL.

The chain is built from TRBV12-3 or TRBV12-4 and TRBJ2-3; 8 bases line up with TRBD2. This CDR3 has 20 residues. Unmatched junction bases numbered 25, after V lost 6 bases and J lost 5 bases. CDR3 coding DNA: TGTGCCAGCAGCCGACCCTGGCGGGGTTTGGGCGGGAGGAGGGGAGATACGCAGTATTTT. It is translated as CASSRPWRGLGGRRGDTQYF.